The 7 T cell receptor beta chains given below trace back to one sample, sequenced in a study of cytomegalovirus exposure and HLA in healthy donors (dated by TCRdb to 2017 to 2019). Receptor libraries were prepared by the immunoSEQ multiplex PCR assay. For the multiplex PCR, a mixture combining 60 forward primers for TCR Vbeta segments and 13 reverse primers for TCR Jbeta segments was used. Entries here come from immuneACCESS through TCRdb and include only in-frame sequences with V and J called. Some clones fail to appear in such tables; in the studies checked, an unresolved V gene covers under half of the shortfall, and the cause of the remainder is unknown. The sample records 200,000 to 250,000 clones, approximately 78% of which are singletons. 2.7% of the sample lies in the top ten. Sequenced input: PBMCs. The receptors here all came from a woman between 35 and 50 years old in good health and CMV-seronegative.

This clone was recorded once. The chain links TRBV27 to TRBJ1-2, with D perhaps matching TRBD1 (6 bases). Trimming pared 3 bases from V and 5 bases from J, leaving 10 bases between. The germline gives CDR1 MNHEY, CDR2 SMNVEV (reference sequence). The CDR3 is made up of 13 amino acids. As DNA, the CDR3 is TGTGCCAGCAGTTTTCAGGGGACATATGGCTACACCTTC. Protein product: CASSFQGTYGYTF.

V gene TRBV19 combines with J gene TRBJ2-2, with no clear D. Germline V gene data show CDR1 as LNHDA and CDR2 as SQIVND (reference sequence). The V end lost 2 bases, the J end lost 1 base, and 5 bases lay between the germline ends. The CDR3 contains 14 residues. In DNA, the CDR3 is TGTGCCAGTAGTATAATTATGAACACCGGGGAGCTGTTTTTT. As protein: CASSIIMNTGELFF.

The chain links TRBV7-3 to TRBJ1-1, with D tentatively TRBD1 (6 bases). The CDR3 has 13 residues. CDR1 is SGHTA, CDR2 FQGTGA, per germline. V was shortened by 5 bases and J by 1 base, with 8 bases between the two germline ends. The CDR3 DNA reads TGTGCCAGCAGCCCGACAGGGAACACTGAAGCTTTCTTT. Protein: CASSPTGNTEAFF.

V gene TRBV2 combines with J gene TRBJ2-1; 10 bases agree with TRBD2. The junction had 10 bases not matched to a gene; V was cut back by 2 bases and J by 0 bases. Germline V gene data show CDR1 as SNHLY and CDR2 as FYNNEI. The CDR3 spans 19 residues. DNA for the CDR3: TGTGCCAGCAGTGAACTGCGGACTAGCGGAAAGAGCTCCTACAATGAGCAGTTCTTC. As protein: CASSELRTSGKSSYNEQFF. Combining the CDR3 with reference TRBV2 and TRBJ2-1 gives the whole variable domain EPEVTQTPSHQVTQMGQEVILRCVPISNHLYFYWYRQILGQKVEFLVSFYNNEISEKSEIFDDQFSVERPDGSNFTLKIRSTKLEDSAMYFCASSELRTSGKSSYNEQFFGPGTRLTVL.

In DNA, the CDR3 is TGTGCCAGCAGCGTAGATTGGGGCGGAGAGCAAGAAGCTTTCTTT. Translating gives CASSVDWGGEQEAFF. The chain employs TRBV9 and TRBJ1-1; perhaps TRBD1 as D (5 bases). Trimming shortened V by 0 bases and J by 8 bases, and 17 bases separated the two germline ends. Germline V gene data show CDR1 as SGDLS and CDR2 as YYNGEE. CDR3 size: 15 residues.

V usage is TRBV28 and J usage is TRBJ2-7; TRBD2 agrees at 16 bases. This CDR3 comprises 17 residues. The V gene end was trimmed by 2 bases and the J gene end by 3 bases; junction bases not matched to a gene: 4. Germline lookup yields CDR1 MDHEN and CDR2 SYDVKM. CDR3 residues: CASSLVGTSGRDYEQYF. DNA of the CDR3: TGTGCCAGCAGTTTAGTCGGGACTAGCGGGAGGGACTACGAGCAGTACTTC.

The chain links TRBV19 to TRBJ1-1; 7 bases are shared with TRBD1. V shed 3 bases and J 10 bases; nucleotides not matched to a gene: 5. The CDR3 is made up of 12 amino acids. From germline, CDR1 is LNHDA and CDR2 SQIVND (reference sequence). The CDR3 is CASSIGAGGAFF. The CDR3 bases are TGTGCCAGTAGTATTGGGGCAGGGGGAGCTTTCTTT. Variable domain in full (rest from reference TRBV19 and TRBJ1-1): DGGITQSPKYLFRKEGQNVTLSCEQNLNHDAMYWYRQDPGQGLRLIYYSQIVNDFQKGDIAEGYSVSREKKESFPLTVTSAQKNPTAFYLCASSIGAGGAFFGQGTRLTVV.